This T cell receptor (beta chain) was sequenced in a study of ipilimumab plus nivolumab after autologous stem cell transplantation. The CDR3 runs to 13 residues. CDR1 is SGHNT, CDR2 YYREEE, per germline (reference sequence). V was shortened by 8 bases and J by 7 bases, with 15 bases between the two germline ends. TCRdb keeps only in-frame clones here, not all; method: immunoSEQ multiplex PCR. Of about 16,000 clones in the sample, less than 75% are singletons; the top ten hold under 25%. The TCR sequence derives from a male donor with diffuse large B-cell lymphoma. V and J are TRBV5-4 and TRBJ2-2, with D possibly called TRBD1 or TRBD2 (5 bases each). The starting material was PBMCs, obtained in a trial of ipilimumab plus nivolumab as post-transplant consolidation. As DNA, the CDR3 is TGTGCCAGGGGAGTTCAGGGTAGCGGGGAGCTGTTTTTT. It encodes CARGVQGSGELFF. Full variable domain (remainder filled in from reference TRBV5-4 and TRBJ2-2): ETGVTQSPTHLIKTRGQQVTLRCSSQSGHNTVSWYQQALGQGPQFIFQYYREEENGRGNFPPRFSGLQFPNYSSELNVNALELDDSALYLCARGVQGSGELFFGEGSRLTVL.